This T cell receptor beta chain emerged from a study of blood T cells in healthy people across ages. Whole-study results and caveats: Calculation of diversity from one million T cells yielded estimates considered to be underestimates.

Looked up from germline, CDR1 is SGHVS and CDR2 is FQNEAQ. Trimming took 5 bases from V and 6 from J; bases not matched to a gene: 10. The CDR3 is 14 residues long. This clonotype was counted ten times or more. Its antigen remains unknown. Next came a second PCR, run for roughly 7 to 12 cycles, which used a sample-barcoded 5' primer along with a J-beta primer mix. Each CDR3 protein gets one entry after TCRdb re-called the 5' RACE reads with MiXCR. This table holds roughly 790,000 distinct CDR3 sequences, about 40% found once. The chain links TRBV7-8 to TRBJ2-7; 7 positions match TRBD1. The TCR sequence derives from a woman in her sixties or seventies in good health. Sequenced: blood. Here the CDR3 reads CASSRQGVRGEQYF. The CDR3 DNA follows: TGTGCCAGCAGCAGACAGGGAGTTCGAGGCGAGCAGTACTTC. Filled out from reference TRBV7-8 and TRBJ2-7, the complete variable domain reads GAGVSQSPRYKVAKRGQDVALRCDPISGHVSLFWYQQALGQGPEFLTYFQNEAQLDKSGLPSDRFFAERPEGSVSTLKIQRTQQEDSAVYLCASSRQGVRGEQYFGPGTRLTVT.